Listed below are T cell receptor beta chains from one sample, sequenced in a study of response to subunit inactivated influenza vaccine. Each CDR3 protein is one row after TCRdb ran MiXCR on the RT-PCR reads. The sample shows more than 600,000 distinct CDR3 sequences, 15% to 20% of them seen only once. This specimen was PBMCs from blood, taken more than 4 days after vaccination. The source is a man in his fifties who received an inactivated influenza vaccine. CDR3s include the opening cysteine and the closing phenylalanine or tryptophan. D genes are given only for firm matches. Size is stated for part of the rows, as once, few or many counts, or as a class when the clone is expanded.

d_gene: NA; v_gene: TRBV7-2; abundance: NA; j_gene: TRBJ2-1; len: 16; CDR3nt: TGTGCCAGCAGCCTGATCTCCGGGACATCCTACAATGAGCAGTTCTTC; CDR3aa: CASSLISGTSYNEQFF
d_gene: TRBD2; v_gene: TRBV29-1; abundance: few; j_gene: TRBJ2-2; len: 15; CDR3nt: TGCAGCGTGTATAATAGCGGGGGGGCCATCGGGGAGCTGTTTTTT; CDR3aa: CSVYNSGGAIGELFF
d_gene: TRBD2; v_gene: TRBV9; abundance: few; j_gene: TRBJ2-5; len: 15; CDR3nt: TGTGCCAGCAGCGGTAGCGGGGGGGCCGGGGAGACCCAGTACTTC; CDR3aa: CASSGSGGAGETQYF
d_gene: NA; v_gene: TRBV5-1; abundance: many; j_gene: TRBJ2-5; len: 14; CDR3nt: TGCGCCAGCAGCCCGCAGAGCCGTCAAGAGACCCAGTACTTC; CDR3aa: CASSPQSRQETQYF
d_gene: NA; v_gene: TRBV21-1; abundance: NA; j_gene: TRBJ2-5; len: 16; CDR3nt: TGTGCCACCCCCCTCCCTCCGCCGACAGGGGGAAAGACCCAGTACTTC; CDR3aa: CATPLPPPTGGKTQYF
d_gene: NA; v_gene: TRBV15; abundance: few; j_gene: TRBJ2-7; len: 14; CDR3nt: TGTGCCACCAGGCTGGGGAAAATTTCCTACGAGCAGTACTTC; CDR3aa: CATRLGKISYEQYF
d_gene: NA; v_gene: TRBV28; abundance: NA; j_gene: TRBJ2-5; len: 11; CDR3nt: TGTGCCAGCAGCCGAGTGGGGACCCAGTACTTC; CDR3aa: CASSRVGTQYF
d_gene: NA; v_gene: TRBV5-1; abundance: few; j_gene: TRBJ2-2; len: 15; CDR3nt: TGCGCCAGCAGCTTGGACAGGATTAACACCGGGGAGCTGTTTTTT; CDR3aa: CASSLDRINTGELFF
d_gene: TRBD1; v_gene: TRBV6-2/TRBV6-3; abundance: NA; j_gene: TRBJ2-1; len: 16; CDR3nt: TGTGCCAGCAGCTACGGGACAGGGGGCAAAAAGGGTGAGCAGTTCTTC; CDR3aa: CASSYGTGGKKGEQFF
d_gene: NA; v_gene: TRBV15; abundance: few; j_gene: TRBJ2-7; len: 12; CDR3nt: TGTGCCACCAGTCTTGCGGGGTACGAGCAGTACTTC; CDR3aa: CATSLAGYEQYF